The clone carrying this T cell receptor beta chain turned up a few times. V shed 4 bases and J shed 1 base, with 11 bases lying between them. Germline V gene lookup returns CDR1 LGHNA and CDR2 YSLEER. This CDR3 region has 15 residues. This specimen belongs to a study of blood T cells in healthy people across ages. For the second PCR, which ran for 7 to 11 cycles, a sample-barcoded 5' primer and a J-beta primer mix were used. TCRdb reprocessed the 5' RACE reads with MiXCR, giving one entry per CDR3 protein. The data contain around 990,000 distinct CDR3 sequences, around two fifths of them singletons. The receptor was isolated from a man aged 18 to 35 in good health. The chain employs TRBV4-3 and TRBJ1-5, with D possibly being TRBD1 (5 bases). What was sequenced was blood. CDR3 nucleotide sequence: TGCGCCAGCAGCCCGTGGGGGGGAAGCAATCAGCCCCAGCATTTT. Translating gives CASSPWGGSNQPQHF.